This record concerns one T cell receptor (beta chain) sequence. This CDR3 has 12 amino acids. Per germline, CDR1 SGHVS and CDR2 FQNEAQ. V dropped 5 bases and J dropped 1 base, with 3 bases sitting between them. This entry comes from a study of blood T cell repertoires in COVID-19. Clones were sequenced by immunoSEQ multiplex PCR, and TCRdb holds only the in-frame ones, with some missing. The data contain some 190,000 clones, approximately 84% of them singletons. This chain connects TRBV7-8 to TRBJ1-5; D is unresolved. The receptor was derived from a woman aged 30 to 39 who had recovered from COVID-19. The sample comprised PBMCs or T cells enriched from blood (not recorded which). CDR3 region: CASSPSNQPQHF. The CDR3 nucleotides are TGTGCCAGCAGCCCGAGCAATCAGCCCCAGCATTTT. The entire variable domain, with the rest obtained from reference TRBV7-8 and TRBJ1-5, is as follows: GAGVSQSPRYKVAKRGQDVALRCDPISGHVSLFWYQQALGQGPEFLTYFQNEAQLDKSGLPSDRFFAERPEGSVSTLKIQRTQQEDSAVYLCASSPSNQPQHFGDGTRLSIL.